These T cell receptor beta chains were read from a single sample in a study of cytomegalovirus exposure and HLA in healthy donors. TCRdb's table, derived via immunoSEQ multiplex PCR, lists solely in-frame clones and lacks some. This table holds more than 140,000 clones, roughly 81% found once. The sequencing sample was made of PBMCs. These receptors all come from a female donor in good health and CMV-seronegative. CDR3s include the opening cysteine and the closing phenylalanine or tryptophan. A D gene is named only where the DNA matches it firmly. Part of the rows lack a size; the others show once, few, many or a class for expanded clones.

NA	TRBV6-5	TRBJ2-7	NA	CASSYHQGGSYEQYF	TGTGCCAGCAGTTACCACCAGGGTGGGTCCTACGAGCAGTACTTC
TRBD1	TRBV28	TRBJ2-2	NA	CASGAHGTGATGELFF	TGTGCCAGCGGGGCCCACGGGACAGGGGCCACCGGGGAGCTGTTTTTT
NA	TRBV28	TRBJ2-7	NA	CASSFGGASYEQYF	TGTGCCAGCAGTTTCGGCGGCGCCTCCTACGAGCAGTACTTC
NA	TRBV6-1	TRBJ1-1	NA	CATILVSSTEAFF	TGTGCCACCATCCTGGTTTCTAGCACTGAAGCTTTCTTT
TRBD1	TRBV9	TRBJ2-2	NA	CASSAGQGAPGELFF	TGTGCCAGCAGCGCGGGACAGGGGGCTCCCGGGGAGCTGTTTTTT
NA	TRBV5-1	TRBJ1-2	once	CASSLSGGGYTF	TGCGCCAGCAGCTTATCTGGAGGTGGCTACACCTTC
NA	TRBV29-1	TRBJ2-7	once	CSVVTTETYEQYF	TGCAGCGTTGTCACGACAGAGACCTACGAGCAGTACTTC
TRBD1	TRBV11-2	TRBJ1-2	NA	CASSRTGENGYTF	TGTGCCAGCAGTCGGACAGGGGAAAATGGCTACACCTTC
NA	TRBV12-5	TRBJ1-2	NA	CASGLDGSLGYGYTF	TGTGCTAGTGGTTTGGACGGCAGCCTAGGCTATGGCTACACCTTC
NA	TRBV28	TRBJ1-2	NA	CASSSGQGNYGYTF	TGTGCCAGCAGTTCCGGGCAGGGCAACTATGGCTACACCTTC
NA	TRBV28	TRBJ1-1	few	CASVGRTQKHAFF	TGTGCCAGCGTTGGAAGGACACAGAAGCACGCTTTCTTT
NA	TRBV7-9	TRBJ1-2	few	CASSPPPGNYGYTF	TGTGCCAGCAGCCCGCCCCCGGGGAACTATGGCTACACCTTC
TRBD2	TRBV5-4	TRBJ2-2	once	CASKGRGGSNTGELFF	TGTGCCAGCAAGGGACGCGGGGGGTCGAACACCGGGGAGCTGTTTTTT
TRBD1	TRBV2	TRBJ2-7	NA	CASSDGQGESYEQYF	TGTGCCAGCAGTGATGGTCAGGGGGAGTCCTACGAGCAGTACTTC
NA	TRBV7-2	TRBJ1-1	NA	CASSQARNTEAFF	TGTGCCAGCAGCCAGGCGAGGAACACTGAAGCTTTCTTT
NA	TRBV28	TRBJ2-2	NA	CASSLILGAGQGRTGELFF	TGTGCCAGCAGTTTAATTTTAGGGGCCGGGCAGGGGCGGACCGGGGAGCTGTTTTTT
NA	TRBV13	TRBJ2-7	few	CASRNGQSSSYEQYF	TGTGCCAGCAGAAATGGACAGTCCTCCTCCTACGAGCAGTACTTC
NA	TRBV11-2	TRBJ2-7	NA	CASSDTGGVYEQYF	TGTGCCAGCAGCGATACCGGCGGAGTCTACGAGCAGTACTTC
TRBD2	TRBV7-2	TRBJ2-5	NA	CASSLAERGGQETQYF	TGTGCCAGCAGCTTAGCGGAGCGGGGGGGCCAAGAGACCCAGTACTTC
NA	TRBV6-1	TRBJ1-3	NA	CASSVARASGNTIYF	TGTGCCAGCAGTGTGGCCAGGGCCTCTGGAAACACCATATATTTT
NA	TRBV5-1	TRBJ2-7	NA	CASRTGQTSSYEQYF	TGCGCCAGCAGAACAGGACAGACCAGCTCCTACGAGCAGTACTTC
TRBD1	TRBV28	TRBJ1-2	NA	CASSQGEAANDGGYTF	TGTGCCAGCAGTCAGGGGGAGGCAGCTAACGACGGCGGCTACACCTTC
NA	TRBV28	TRBJ1-6	NA	CASSLDGAITNSPLHF	TGTGCCAGCAGTTTAGATGGGGCGATTACAAATTCACCCCTCCACTTT
TRBD1	TRBV28	TRBJ1-5	NA	CASSSPSGGGIYQPQHF	TGTGCCAGCAGTTCTCCCTCGGGAGGGGGCATTTATCAGCCCCAGCATTTT
TRBD1	TRBV2	TRBJ1-5	NA	CASSTDRTQHF	TGTGCCAGCAGCACGGACAGGACCCAGCATTTT
TRBD1	TRBV19	TRBJ2-5	NA	CASSLPGQGQETQYF	TGTGCCAGTAGTCTACCGGGACAGGGGCAAGAGACCCAGTACTTC
TRBD2	TRBV27	TRBJ2-5	NA	CASSPSRGAQETQYF	TGTGCCAGCAGCCCTTCGCGGGGGGCCCAAGAGACCCAGTACTTC
NA	TRBV9	TRBJ2-3	NA	CASSDYSRGDTQYF	TGTGCCAGCAGCGACTATTCGAGGGGGGATACGCAGTATTTT
NA	TRBV11-3	TRBJ1-1	NA	CASSSPEGVRTEAFF	TGTGCCAGCAGCTCGCCCGAGGGGGTCCGGACTGAAGCTTTCTTT
NA	TRBV20-1	TRBJ1-1	NA	CSASAKAFF	TGCAGTGCTAGTGCTAAGGCTTTCTTT